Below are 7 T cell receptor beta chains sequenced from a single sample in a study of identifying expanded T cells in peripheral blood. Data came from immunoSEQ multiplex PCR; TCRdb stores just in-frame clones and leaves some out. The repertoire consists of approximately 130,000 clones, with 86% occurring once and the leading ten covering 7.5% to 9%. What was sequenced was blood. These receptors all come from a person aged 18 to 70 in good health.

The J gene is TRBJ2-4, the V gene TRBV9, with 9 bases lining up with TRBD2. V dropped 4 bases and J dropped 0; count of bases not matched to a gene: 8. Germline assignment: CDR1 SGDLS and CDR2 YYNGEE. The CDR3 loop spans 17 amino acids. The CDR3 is CASSLEGGGAAKNIQYF. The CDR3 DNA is TGTGCCAGCAGCTTAGAGGGCGGGGGGGCAGCCAAAAACATTCAGTACTTC. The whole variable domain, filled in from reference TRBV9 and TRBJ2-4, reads DSGVTQTPKHLITATGQRVTLRCSPRSGDLSVYWYQQSLDQGLQFLIQYYNGEERAKGNILERFSAQQFPDLHSELNLSSLELGDSALYFCASSLEGGGAAKNIQYFGAGTRLSVL.

CDR3 in amino acids: CASSRGGQQNIQYF. The CDR3 bases are TGTGCCAGTAGTCGCGGGGGGCAGCAAAACATTCAGTACTTC. V and J are TRBV19 and TRBJ2-4, with 8 bases matching TRBD2. This CDR3 spans 14 amino acids. J lost 5 bases, V lost 5 bases, and 5 bases had no gene match. Germline CDR1 reads LNHDA; CDR2 reads SQIVND (reference sequence).

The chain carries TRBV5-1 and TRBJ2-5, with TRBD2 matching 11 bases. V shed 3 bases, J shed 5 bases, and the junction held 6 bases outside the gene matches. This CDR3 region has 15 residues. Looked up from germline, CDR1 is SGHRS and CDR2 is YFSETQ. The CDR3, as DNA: TGCGCCAGCAGCTCTTCACTAGCGGGAGTGGAGACCCAGTACTTC. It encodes CASSSSLAGVETQYF.

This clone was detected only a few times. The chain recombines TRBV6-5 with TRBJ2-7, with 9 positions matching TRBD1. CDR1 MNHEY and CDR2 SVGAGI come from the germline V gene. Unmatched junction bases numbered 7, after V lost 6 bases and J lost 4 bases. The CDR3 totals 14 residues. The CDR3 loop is CASRGTGFVYEQYF. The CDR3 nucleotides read TGTGCCAGCAGGGGGACAGGGTTCGTATACGAGCAGTACTTC.

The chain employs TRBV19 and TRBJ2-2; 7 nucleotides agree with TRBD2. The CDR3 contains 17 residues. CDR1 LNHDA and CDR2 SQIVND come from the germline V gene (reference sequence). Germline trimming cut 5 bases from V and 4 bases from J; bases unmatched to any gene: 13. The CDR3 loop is CASSAPLPRERTGELFF. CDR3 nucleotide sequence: TGTGCCAGTAGTGCCCCGCTCCCGCGGGAGCGCACCGGGGAGCTGTTTTTT.

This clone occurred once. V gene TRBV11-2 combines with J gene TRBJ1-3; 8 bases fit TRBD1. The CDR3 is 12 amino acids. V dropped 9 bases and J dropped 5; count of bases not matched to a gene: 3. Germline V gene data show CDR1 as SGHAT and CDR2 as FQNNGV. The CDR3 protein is CARTGGRNTIYF. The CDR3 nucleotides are TGTGCCAGAACAGGGGGTAGAAACACCATATATTTT.

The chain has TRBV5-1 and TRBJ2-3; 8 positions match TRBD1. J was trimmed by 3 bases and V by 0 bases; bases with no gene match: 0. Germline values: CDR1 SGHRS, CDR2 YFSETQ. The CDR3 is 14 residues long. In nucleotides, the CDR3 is TGCGCCAGCAGCTTGGGGACAGGGACAGATACGCAGTATTTT. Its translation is CASSLGTGTDTQYF. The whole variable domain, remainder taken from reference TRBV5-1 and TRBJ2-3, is KAGVTQTPRYLIKTRGQQVTLSCSPISGHRSVSWYQQTPGQGLQFLFEYFSETQRNKGNFPGRFSGRQFSNSRSEMNVSTLELGDSALYLCASSLGTGTDTQYFGPGTRLTVL.